A single TCR beta chain is shown here with its context. A much larger clone lies a single base off, so this may be a read error. The conserved closing phenylalanine or tryptophan is absent in this CDR3, likely reflecting a read error. The V and J ends lost 3 bases and 0 bases, in that order; junction bases with no gene match: 5. This CDR3 has 16 amino acids. The germline V gene has CDR1 DFQATT and CDR2 SNEGSKA (reference sequence). The SP2 primer and nested alpha and beta constant region primers amplified ligated cDNA in four rounds. MiXCR, run by TCRdb on the 5' RACE reads, gives a single entry per CDR3 protein. The sample has some 60,000 distinct CDR3 sequences, 7.6% seen once. The data were obtained in a study of naive and memory T cell subsets. TCR cDNA received a 3' ligated oligonucleotide that carried a UMI. RNA was extracted from under 3 ml of whole blood of healthy adults. Input was about 1 to 1,100 ng of DNase-treated total RNA without cell sorting.

This receptor was taken from a female donor in good health. V usage is TRBV20-1 and J usage is TRBJ1-2; 12 positions match TRBD1. CDR3 nucleotide sequence: TGCAGTGCTAGTGGCGGGACAGGGGGCACTAACTATGGCTACACCTGC. This gives the protein CSASGGTGGTNYGYTC.